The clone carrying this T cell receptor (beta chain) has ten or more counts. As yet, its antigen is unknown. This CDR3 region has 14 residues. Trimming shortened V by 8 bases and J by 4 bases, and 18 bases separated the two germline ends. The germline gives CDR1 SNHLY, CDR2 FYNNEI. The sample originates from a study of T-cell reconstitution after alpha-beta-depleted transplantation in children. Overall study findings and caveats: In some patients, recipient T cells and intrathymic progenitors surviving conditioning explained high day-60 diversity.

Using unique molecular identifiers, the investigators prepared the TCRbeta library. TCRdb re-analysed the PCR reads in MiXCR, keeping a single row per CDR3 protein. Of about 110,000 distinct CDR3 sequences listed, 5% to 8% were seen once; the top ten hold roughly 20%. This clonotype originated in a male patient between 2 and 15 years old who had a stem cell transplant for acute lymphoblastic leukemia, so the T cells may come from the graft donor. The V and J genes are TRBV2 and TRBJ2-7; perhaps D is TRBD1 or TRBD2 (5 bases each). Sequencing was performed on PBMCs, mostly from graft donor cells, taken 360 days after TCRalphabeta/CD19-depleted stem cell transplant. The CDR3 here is CASGRTGKGYEQYF. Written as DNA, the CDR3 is TGTGCCAGCGGCCGCACGGGGAAGGGGTACGAGCAGTACTTC. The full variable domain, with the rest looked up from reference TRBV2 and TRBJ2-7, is EPEVTQTPSHQVTQMGQEVILRCVPISNHLYFYWYRQILGQKVEFLVSFYNNEISEKSEIFDDQFSVERPDGSNFTLKIRSTKLEDSAMYFCASGRTGKGYEQYFGPGTRLTVT.